This T cell receptor beta chain was identified in a study of control samples from healthy donors and cancer patients. TCRdb's copy holds only in-frame clones and misses some; the assay was immunoSEQ multiplex PCR. The sample has 170,000 or so clones; 80% to 95% are singletons. CDR3 length: 14 amino acids. The germline V and J ends were trimmed by 3 bases and 2 bases, with 11 bases remaining between them. The germline gives CDR1 SGHTA, CDR2 FQGTGA. The origin of this receptor is a man between 18 and 29 years old in good health. The sample consisted of blood. J is TRBJ2-7 and V is TRBV7-3; D remains unclear. CDR3 loop: CASSLLPGAYEQYF. The DNA for the CDR3 is TGTGCCAGCAGCTTGCTCCCGGGTGCCTACGAGCAGTACTTC. Variable domain in full (rest from reference TRBV7-3 and TRBJ2-7): GAGVSQTPSNKVTEKGKYVELRCDPISGHTALYWYRQSLGQGPEFLIYFQGTGAADDSGLPNDRFFAVRPEGSVSTLKIQRTERGDSAVYLCASSLLPGAYEQYFGPGTRLTVT.